The sequence of this TCR beta chain was determined in a study of blood T cell repertoires in COVID-19. Study background: PBMCs, B-cell-depleted T cells, or T cells provided the cDNA or gDNA that made up the material.

The CDR3 is 14 residues long. V shed 8 bases and J 8 bases; nucleotides not matched to a gene: 10. CDR1 MNHEY and CDR2 SVGAGI come from the germline V gene. Authors' analysis steps: Nucleated cell number was recorded as an estimate derived from reference gene primer amplification. Profiling relied on immunoSEQ multiplex PCR, and the TCRdb table lists in-frame clones only, not all of them. The DNA was the basis for D and trimming; V, J and clone size are from that table. This sample carries around 68,000 clones, more than 75% of them seen once, and the ten largest clones take 16%. This TCR came from a man aged 40-49 years with COVID-19, enrolled during active disease. The sequenced sample was peripheral blood. The J gene is TRBJ2-3, the V gene TRBV6-5, with 10 bases that match TRBD2. This CDR3 is CASRSGGAESTQYF. The DNA for the CDR3 is TGTGCCAGCCGAAGCGGGGGGGCCGAATCTACGCAGTATTTT.